One sample yielded the 30 T cell receptor beta chains listed below, sequenced in a study of cytomegalovirus exposure and HLA in healthy donors. Both 60 Vbeta primers and 13 Jbeta primers went into the PCR. Produced via immunoSEQ multiplex PCR; TCRdb's table is partial and in-frame only. Of around 150,000 clones listed, about four fifths are singletons. Sequencing input: PBMCs. The receptors shown here come from a woman in her 50s in good health and CMV-seronegative.

The chain has TRBV6-5 and TRBJ1-2; weak D call: TRBD1 (6 bases). CDR3 size: 14 residues. Trimming took 4 bases from V and 5 from J, leaving 14 bases between them. The germline V gene has CDR1 MNHEY and CDR2 SVGAGI. The CDR3 is CASSSGDKLYGYTF. CDR3 nucleotide sequence: TGTGCCAGCAGTTCCGGGGACAAACTATATGGCTACACCTTC.

V usage is TRBV5-4 and J usage is TRBJ1-4; 10 positions agree with TRBD1. Germline V CDR1 and CDR2: SGHNT, YYREEE (reference sequence). The CDR3 consists of 15 residues. V lost 3 bases, J lost 8 bases, and 7 bases stayed unmatched. CDR3 region: CASSSRGQGKEKLFF. The CDR3 DNA reads as TGTGCCAGCAGCTCGAGGGGACAGGGGAAAGAAAAACTGTTTTTT.

This chain connects TRBV12-5 to TRBJ1-1; D is perhaps TRBD1 (5 bases). The CDR3 has 16 residues. The V and J ends lost 0 bases and 0 bases respectively, with 11 bases between them. Per germline, CDR1 LGHNT and CDR2 FRNRAP. CDR3 residues: CASGLVLNRLNTEAFF. In nucleotides, the CDR3 is TGTGCTAGTGGTTTGGTGTTGAACAGGCTGAACACTGAAGCTTTCTTT.

CDR3 bases: TGTGCCATCAGTGTAGGGACAGGGATTGACTATGGCTACACCTTC. Translation gives CAISVGTGIDYGYTF. This chain links TRBV10-3 with TRBJ1-2, with 9 bases fitting TRBD1. Germline V gene sequence: CDR1 ENHRY, CDR2 SYGVKD. V shed 4 bases, J shed 3 bases, and the junction held 6 bases outside the gene matches. There are 15 residues in the CDR3.

The chain joins TRBV7-8 to TRBJ1-1; D uncertain. Trimming shortened V by 2 bases and J by 0 bases, and 4 bases separated the two germline ends. CDR1 SGHVS and CDR2 FQNEAQ come from the germline V gene. This CDR3 has 13 residues. The CDR3 loop reads CASSLSVNTEAFF. CDR3 nucleotides: TGTGCCAGCAGCTTATCCGTGAACACTGAAGCTTTCTTT. Filled out from reference TRBV7-8 and TRBJ1-1, the complete variable domain reads GAGVSQSPRYKVAKRGQDVALRCDPISGHVSLFWYQQALGQGPEFLTYFQNEAQLDKSGLPSDRFFAERPEGSVSTLKIQRTQQEDSAVYLCASSLSVNTEAFFGQGTRLTVV.

CDR3 sequence: CASSEGGSNQPQHF. DNA for the CDR3: TGTGCCAGCAGTGAGGGGGGAAGCAATCAGCCCCAGCATTTT. This sequence joins TRBV6-1 and TRBJ1-5; possibly TRBD1 for D (5 bases). The ends were cut back, 3 bases at V and 1 base at J, with 7 bases in the middle. The germline CDR1 and CDR2 sequences are MNHNS and SASEGT. This CDR3 is 14 amino acids long.

In this sample, this clone turned up a few times. Other DNA sequences in this specimen translate into the identical CDR3. This chain connects TRBV6-5 to TRBJ1-5, with D possibly TRBD1 on 5 matching bases. CDR1 and CDR2 (germline): MNHEY, SVGAGI. The V and J ends lost 2 bases and 1 base respectively, with 9 bases between them. The CDR3 spans 15 residues. CDR3 in DNA: TGTGCCAGCAGTTACCGATGGACAAGCAATCAGCCCCAGCATTTT. Protein: CASSYRWTSNQPQHF.

This chain connects TRBV28 to TRBJ2-2; 7 nucleotides agree with TRBD1. V shed 6 bases, J shed 7 bases, and the junction held 11 bases outside the gene matches. CDR1 and CDR2 from the germline V gene are MDHEN and SYDVKM. The CDR3 runs 15 residues. The DNA of the CDR3 is TGTGCCAGCAGCCCGGAGAGGGGGCTAAGCGGGGAGCTGTTTTTT. Residues: CASSPERGLSGELFF.

The chain employs TRBV29-1 and TRBJ2-2; no clear D. The germline V gene has CDR1 SQVTM and CDR2 ANQGSEA. The CDR3 length is 15 residues. V was cut by 0 bases and J by 1 base, with 9 bases left in between. The CDR3 loop reads CSVEDGQLNTGELFF. The DNA for the CDR3 is TGCAGCGTTGAAGATGGTCAACTGAACACCGGGGAGCTGTTTTTT.

This chain joins TRBV5-6 and TRBJ1-5; perhaps TRBD1 as D (6 bases). Germline V gives CDR1 SGHDT, CDR2 YYEEEE. The CDR3 has 15 residues. V was pared by 2 bases and J by 4 bases, with 13 bases between. For the CDR3, the DNA is TGTGCCAGCAGCTTATACGGGACACTGAATCAGCCCCAGCATTTT. Amino acid sequence: CASSLYGTLNQPQHF.

The CDR3, as DNA: TGTGCCAGCAGCTTAGGAGGAAGCTCAAGCAATCAGCCCCAGCATTTT. It encodes CASSLGGSSSNQPQHF. The rearrangement joins TRBV7-2 to TRBJ1-5; D gene unclear. V lost 1 base to trimming and J lost 1 base, with 11 bases between them. Per the germline V gene, CDR1 is SGHTA and CDR2 is FQGNSA. The CDR3 is 16 amino acids.

In its sample, this clone was seen a few times. This chain connects TRBV5-6 to TRBJ2-5, with 9 bases that match TRBD2. Germline CDR1 reads SGHDT; CDR2 reads YYEEEE. The CDR3 is 17 amino acids. Trimming removed 1 base from V and 4 bases from J; junction bases left unmatched: 11. The CDR3: CASSLYGSAGGSETQYF. The CDR3 DNA is TGTGCCAGCAGCTTGTATGGCTCTGCGGGAGGGTCAGAGACCCAGTACTTC. Variable domain in full (rest from reference TRBV5-6 and TRBJ2-5): DAGVTQSPTHLIKTRGQQVTLRCSPKSGHDTVSWYQQALGQGPQFIFQYYEEEERQRGNFPDRFSGHQFPNYSSELNVNALLLGDSALYLCASSLYGSAGGSETQYFGPGTRLLVL.

This clone was seen only a few times. This chain uses TRBV7-6 with TRBJ2-5, with TRBD2 matching over 7 bases. Germline trimming cut 1 base from V and 2 bases from J; bases unmatched to any gene: 7. The CDR3 has 16 amino acids. CDR1 and CDR2 (germline): SGHVS, FNYEAQ. The chain's CDR3 is CASSLEVAGTQETQYF. The CDR3 DNA follows: TGTGCCAGCAGCTTAGAGGTAGCGGGTACTCAAGAGACCCAGTACTTC.

This CDR3 is CATSTGQLGGYTF. The CDR3 DNA follows: TGTGCCACCAGCACTGGACAGCTGGGTGGCTACACCTTC. The chain combines TRBV15 with TRBJ1-2, with a possible D match to TRBD1 (6 bases). The CDR3 contains 13 residues. V shed 4 bases and J shed 7 bases, with 13 bases lying between them. Germline V CDR1 and CDR2: LNHNV, YYDKDF (reference sequence).

The CDR3 nucleotides are TGCGCCAGCAGTCATCCTGAGAGGGCCGGCCCCAATCAGCCCCAGCATTTT. Protein product: CASSHPERAGPNQPQHF. The V and J genes are TRBV23-1 and TRBJ1-5; D gene unclear. TRBV23-1 is given ORF status, its function remaining uncertain. This CDR3 comprises 17 residues. V gave up 3 bases and J gave up 3 bases, with 18 bases separating them.

The V and J genes are TRBV18 and TRBJ2-4; D ambiguous. Germline lookup yields CDR1 KGHSH and CDR2 LQKENI. The CDR3 has 15 residues. Trimming removed 0 bases from V and 0 bases from J, with 6 bases in between. CDR3 DNA: TGTGCCAGCTCACCACCGTCCATAGCCAAAAACATTCAGTACTTC. The encoded protein is CASSPPSIAKNIQYF.

J is TRBJ1-1 and V is TRBV29-1; D possibly corresponds to TRBD1 (5 bases). This CDR3 spans 12 amino acids. V was trimmed by 7 bases and J by 2 bases, leaving 11 bases between them. The germline CDR1 and CDR2 sequences are SQVTM and ANQGSEA. CDR3 nucleotide sequence: TGCAGCGCCGGACACTCAAACACTGAAGCTTTCTTT. This codes for CSAGHSNTEAFF.

V and J are TRBV21-1 and TRBJ2-7; TRBD2 is taken as the D call from the table, unchecked against the DNA. TRBV21-1 is recorded as a pseudogene. This CDR3 has 15 amino acids. The CDR3: CASSPRTSGRYEQYF. CDR3 sequence (DNA): TGTGCCAGCAGCCCACGGACTAGCGGGAGGTACGAGCAGTACTTC.

The chain combines TRBV2 with TRBJ1-1; D gene unclear. Trimming removed 2 bases from V and 3 bases from J, with 13 bases in between. CDR1 is SNHLY, CDR2 FYNNEI, per germline. The CDR3 has 15 amino acids. CDR3 sequence (DNA): TGTGCCAGCAGTGAATCGGTAGTCTTTGACACTGAAGCTTTCTTT. Translating it yields CASSESVVFDTEAFF.

Note on this clone: The junction does not match germline at one end; this may be a read error. The chain combines TRBV7-9 with TRBJ1-1; TRBD1 agrees at 8 bases. The CDR3 spans 12 residues. CDR1 and CDR2 (germline): SEHNR, FQNEAQ (reference sequence). The CDR3 nucleotides read TGTTCCAGCAGCCCAACAGGGGGGGAAGCTTTCTTT. Protein: CSSSPTGGEAFF. The full variable domain, with the rest looked up from reference TRBV7-9 and TRBJ1-1, is DTGVSQNPRHKITKRGQNVTFRCDPISEHNRLYWYRQTLGQGPEFLTYFQNEAQLEKSRLLSDRFSAERPKGSFSTLEIQRTEQGDSAMYLCSSSPTGGEAFFGQGTRLTVV.

This chain connects TRBV30 to TRBJ1-3; possibly TRBD1 for D (6 bases). Germline V gives CDR1 GTSNPN, CDR2 SVGIG (reference sequence). The CDR3 length is 16 residues. The V gene lost 1 base and the J gene lost 0 bases, with 13 bases spanning the gap. Here the CDR3 reads CAWSARGFSSGNTIYF. CDR3 DNA: TGTGCCTGGAGTGCGAGGGGGTTCAGCTCTGGAAACACCATATATTTT.

This clone was recorded once. The V call is TRBV7-8, the J call TRBJ2-1, with 8 bases aligning to TRBD2. Germline CDR1 SGHVS, CDR2 FQNEAQ. The trim removed 3 bases at V and 6 bases at J, leaving 7 bases unmatched. The CDR3 contains 15 residues. CDR3 DNA sequence: TGTGCCAGCAGCTTGAGGACTAGCTATGGCAATGAGCAGTTCTTC. This translates into CASSLRTSYGNEQFF.

The chain uses TRBV4-2 and TRBJ2-1; 13 bases fit TRBD2. The CDR3 has 18 amino acids. Germline V lookup: CDR1 LGHNA, CDR2 YNFKEQ. Trimming at V came to 0 bases and at J to 8 bases, leaving 10 bases not matched to a gene. The CDR3 sequence is CASSQDWAGLAGFYEQFF. In DNA, the CDR3 is TGTGCCAGCAGCCAAGATTGGGCGGGACTAGCGGGGTTCTATGAGCAGTTCTTC.

V is TRBV27 and J is TRBJ1-1, with TRBD1 identical over 10 bases. Trimming at V came to 3 bases and at J to 3 bases, leaving 1 base not matched to a gene. Germline CDR1 reads MNHEY; CDR2 reads SMNVEV (reference sequence). This CDR3 is 14 amino acids long. CDR3: CASSFDRGHTEAFF. The CDR3 bases are TGTGCCAGCAGTTTTGACAGGGGGCACACTGAAGCTTTCTTT.

V usage is TRBV5-4 and J usage is TRBJ1-1; weak D call: TRBD1 (5 bases). CDR3 length equals 14 residues. The V end was cut by 4 bases, the J end by 5 bases, with 15 bases between. Per the germline V gene, CDR1 is SGHNT and CDR2 is YYREEE (reference sequence). The chain's CDR3 is CASSPGGVKTEAFF. CDR3 nucleotides: TGTGCCAGCAGCCCGGGGGGGGTAAAAACTGAAGCTTTCTTT.

This clone was found once. V is TRBV28 and J is TRBJ1-3; D gene ambiguous. CDR1 is MDHEN and CDR2 is SYDVKM in the germline V gene. This CDR3 region has 17 residues. Deletions cut 5 bases from V and 2 bases from J, with 19 bases between. The chain's CDR3 is CASSPVTGPGAGNTIYF. CDR3 nucleotides: TGTGCCAGCAGTCCGGTGACCGGCCCGGGAGCTGGAAACACCATATATTTT.

The table lists this clone with a count of one. In nucleotides, the CDR3 is TGTGCCAGCAGCTCTAGGGCGGGGGGGCCGCCCCAGCATTTT. The encoded protein is CASSSRAGGPPQHF. The chain carries TRBV7-8 and TRBJ1-5, with D possibly matching TRBD1 (6 bases). Germline V gene data show CDR1 as SGHVS and CDR2 as FQNEAQ. The CDR3 is 14 residues long. V lost 4 bases, J lost 9 bases, and 16 bases lay in between.

J is TRBJ2-7 and V is TRBV27; D may be TRBD2 (6 bases). CDR3 length: 13 residues. Germline V lookup: CDR1 MNHEY, CDR2 SMNVEV (reference sequence). V dropped 4 bases and J dropped 3 bases, with 10 bases sitting between them. CDR3 protein: CASSSGLFYEQYF. CDR3 bases: TGTGCCAGCAGTTCCGGACTATTCTACGAGCAGTACTTC.

CDR3: CASSLGTGAYNEQFF. CDR3 DNA sequence: TGTGCCAGCAGTCTCGGGACAGGGGCGTACAATGAGCAGTTCTTC. This chain joins TRBV27 and TRBJ2-1; the match to TRBD1 covers 10 bases. The CDR3 extends over 15 amino acids. Germline V lookup: CDR1 MNHEY, CDR2 SMNVEV (reference sequence). The J segment lost 4 bases and the V segment lost 5 bases, leaving 5 bases of the junction unmatched.

The chain combines TRBV27 with TRBJ1-2; D possibly corresponds to TRBD1 (6 bases). Trimming removed 3 bases at V and 5 bases at J, with 13 bases between. Germline assignment: CDR1 MNHEY and CDR2 SMNVEV (reference sequence). This CDR3 spans 14 amino acids. The CDR3 DNA follows: TGTGCCAGCAGTTTTCGGGGGGCGGGTTATGGCTACACCTTC. Protein sequence: CASSFRGAGYGYTF.